One T cell receptor beta chain is described in this entry. Its target is unknown. This sample is part of a study of cytomegalovirus exposure and HLA in healthy donors. Whole-study results and caveats: Sequencing had likely introduced a cluster of highly shared sequence variants as an artifact. The availability of immune exposure information extended only to CMV serostatus.

Vbeta (60) and Jbeta (13) primers were used in the PCR. Generated by immunoSEQ multiplex PCR, the TCRdb table keeps only in-frame clones and is missing some. The table includes around 170,000 clones, approximately 78% detected once. The donors (healthy individuals) were bone marrow donors. Material for sequencing was PBMCs. This clonotype was obtained from a woman younger than 35 in good health and CMV-seronegative.

The CDR3 DNA reads as TGCGCCAGCAGCTTGGCGCACGGTGCAGGAAACACCATATATTTT. This codes for CASSLAHGAGNTIYF. The chain combines TRBV5-1 with TRBJ1-3, with D unresolved. The CDR3 has 15 amino acids. Germline V gene data show CDR1 as SGHRS and CDR2 as YFSETQ. Deletions cut 0 bases from V and 4 bases from J, with 11 bases between.